This T cell receptor beta chain was observed in a study of blood T cell repertoires in COVID-19. After removal of 4 bases from V and 9 bases from J, the junction contained 19 bases not matched to a gene. Germline lookup yields CDR1 LGHNA and CDR2 YSLEER. The CDR3 covers 18 residues. TCRdb's table, derived via immunoSEQ multiplex PCR, lists solely in-frame clones and lacks some. The sample holds approximately 320,000 clones; roughly 87% are singletons and the top ten take more than 8.5%. The chain links TRBV4-3 to TRBJ1-1, with 11 bases that match TRBD1. Sequenced: PBMCs or T cells enriched from blood (not recorded which). The origin of this receptor is a woman in her late teens or twenties who had recovered from COVID-19. The CDR3, as DNA: TGCGCCAGCAGCCTTGATAGGGGGACAGGGGGGACTAGAAGTAAAGCTTTCTTT. Translation gives CASSLDRGTGGTRSKAFF.